Included here is one TCR beta chain sequence, with context. Its antigen is as yet unknown. The sample is drawn from a study of vaccination and CD4 T cells after COVID-19. About the research overall: Following dose two, a median approximately 65 days (range 14 to 241) passed before post-vaccine samples were taken.

The germline V gene has CDR1 DFQATT and CDR2 SNEGSKA (reference sequence). This CDR3 region has 14 residues. The V and J ends lost 7 bases and 0 bases respectively, with 14 bases between them. Scientists ran DNA taken from cultured CD4+ T cells through the Oncomine TCR Beta short-read assay for sequencing. Investigators obtained genomic DNA by extraction from cultured CD4+ T cells. TCRdb processed the PCR reads anew with MiXCR; each CDR3 protein has one entry. The sample lists fewer than 15,000 distinct CDR3 sequences, about 46% occurring once. Treatment defined: approximately 10-day PBMC culture with coronavirus spike peptide pools or control peptides (ViraFEST assay).

The TCR originated in a human donor who had recovered from COVID-19. Input material: CD4+ T cells from blood, cultured in vitro. The chain couples TRBV20-1 to TRBJ2-3; TRBD2 might be the D (5 bases). The CDR3 nucleotides are TGCAGTGTTAGGAGGCCAGCTAGCACAGATACGCAGTATTTT. Translating it yields CSVRRPASTDTQYF.